This entry lists 32 T cell receptor beta chains sequenced from one sample in a study of shared clonotypes between healthy human individuals. Profiling relied on immunoSEQ multiplex PCR, and the TCRdb table lists in-frame clones only, not all of them. The sample contains more than 500,000 clones, around 96% of which appear only once. The sequenced sample was naive CD4+ T cells sorted from blood. As to subset: CD45RA+ positively selected. These TCRs come from a woman aged 30 to 39 in good health.

The rearrangement links TRBV7-9 to TRBJ2-2; D assignment may be TRBD1 or TRBD2 (5 bases each). Trimming removed 6 bases from V and 0 bases from J, with 14 bases in between. Looked up from germline, CDR1 is SEHNR and CDR2 is FQNEAQ (reference sequence). This CDR3 is built from 16 residues. CDR3 coding DNA: TGTGCCAGCAGTCCCGGGACCACCGCGAACACCGGGGAGCTGTTTTTT. It specifies CASSPGTTANTGELFF.

V and J are TRBV27 and TRBJ2-5; 11 bases agree with TRBD2. V shed 5 bases, J shed 7 bases, and the junction held 9 bases outside the gene matches. Per the germline V gene, CDR1 is MNHEY and CDR2 is SMNVEV (reference sequence). There are 15 residues in the CDR3. This CDR3 is CASSRGLAEVGTQYF. The DNA for the CDR3 is TGTGCCAGCAGTAGGGGACTAGCGGAGGTGGGGACCCAGTACTTC.

The gene calls are TRBV10-3 and TRBJ2-7, with 11 bases that match TRBD2. The V gene end was trimmed by 5 bases and the J gene end by 5 bases; junction bases not matched to a gene: 8. The germline CDR1 and CDR2 sequences are ENHRY and SYGVKD. This CDR3 has 15 residues. CDR3 region: CAISKVAGGPHEQYF. The CDR3 DNA reads as TGTGCCATCAGTAAAGTAGCGGGAGGGCCTCACGAGCAGTACTTC.

The rearrangement links TRBV6-5 to TRBJ1-5; tentatively, D is TRBD1 (6 bases). From germline, CDR1 is MNHEY and CDR2 SVGAGI. This CDR3 has 14 residues. V was trimmed by 6 bases and J by 3 bases, leaving 12 bases between them. CDR3 coding DNA: TGTGCCAGCAGGGCGGCAGGGGACAATCAGCCCCAGCATTTT. This encodes CASRAAGDNQPQHF.

This clone was found once. The chain combines TRBV5-1 with TRBJ2-2, with D perhaps TRBD2 (6 bases). Germline V CDR1 and CDR2: SGHRS, YFSETQ. The CDR3 covers 16 residues. V was clipped by 0 bases and J by 0 bases, with 9 bases between them. The CDR3 DNA reads as TGCGCCAGCAGCTTGGAATGGGGGGCGAACACCGGGGAGCTGTTTTTT. It codes for CASSLEWGANTGELFF.

The rearrangement uses TRBV5-1 and TRBJ2-7; D call uncertain. Germline-derived CDR1 and CDR2 are SGHRS and YFSETQ. The ends were cut back, 5 bases at V and 6 bases at J, with 18 bases in the middle. There are 14 residues in the CDR3. The CDR3 DNA sequence: TGCGCCAGCAGGAAAGTCGAACAGAGGCTCGAGCAGTACTTC. Translation gives CASRKVEQRLEQYF.

The V call is TRBV29-1, the J call TRBJ2-7; D may be TRBD1 (5 bases). Germline CDR1 and CDR2: SQVTM and ANQGSEA. V lost 4 bases and J lost 5, with 12 bases in between. This CDR3 is 12 amino acids long. In DNA form, the CDR3 reads TGCAGCGTTGTTGGTCCAGGGCACGAGCAGTACTTC. Protein sequence: CSVVGPGHEQYF.

The chain employs TRBV25-1 and TRBJ1-4; D gene ambiguous. CDR1 MGHDK and CDR2 SYGVNS come from the germline V gene. V was cut by 2 bases and J by 10 bases, with 11 bases left in between. CDR3 length: 13 residues. CDR3 nucleotide sequence: TGTGCCAGCAGTGAACGGGTGGAAGGAAAACTGTTTTTT. Its protein product is CASSERVEGKLFF.

The V and J genes are TRBV2 and TRBJ1-1; D call uncertain. The germline V gene encodes CDR1 SNHLY and CDR2 FYNNEI. This CDR3 comprises 13 residues. Trimming took off 5 bases at V and 7 bases at J, with 14 bases between the two ends. The CDR3 here is CASSPFGFGEAFF. The CDR3 DNA reads TGTGCCAGCAGTCCCTTCGGGTTCGGTGAAGCTTTCTTT.

J is TRBJ2-3 and V is TRBV7-2; D possibly corresponds to TRBD2 (6 bases). There are 15 residues in the CDR3. CDR1 is SGHTA, CDR2 FQGNSA, per germline. Trimming shortened V by 2 bases and J by 1 base, and 10 bases separated the two germline ends. CDR3 loop: CASSLQGGGTDTQYF. The CDR3 region has the DNA TGTGCCAGCAGCTTACAGGGCGGGGGCACAGATACGCAGTATTTT.

This chain links TRBV10-2 with TRBJ2-3; TRBD1 might be the D (5 bases). Trimming left V 10 bases short and J 1 base short, with 15 bases between. This CDR3 is built from 14 residues. Per the germline V gene, CDR1 is WSHSY and CDR2 is SAAADI. The CDR3 DNA is TGCGCCACCTTGACAGCATCGGGCACAGATACGCAGTATTTT. Its translation is CATLTASGTDTQYF.

This clone was detected once. The chain recombines TRBV5-4 with TRBJ1-2; 11 bases line up with TRBD1. The CDR3 runs to 15 residues. Germline values: CDR1 SGHNT, CDR2 YYREEE (reference sequence). V gave up 0 bases and J gave up 2 bases; unmatched junction bases: 0. Written as DNA, the CDR3 is TGTGCCAGCAGCTTGGGGGACAGGGGGAACTATGGCTACACCTTC. This encodes CASSLGDRGNYGYTF. Complete variable domain (other parts from reference TRBV5-4 and TRBJ1-2): ETGVTQSPTHLIKTRGQQVTLRCSSQSGHNTVSWYQQALGQGPQFIFQYYREEENGRGNFPPRFSGLQFPNYSSELNVNALELDDSALYLCASSLGDRGNYGYTFGSGTRLTVV.

The chain joins TRBV28 to TRBJ1-5; 7 bases are a match to TRBD1. From germline, CDR1 is MDHEN and CDR2 SYDVKM. CDR3 length equals 16 residues. V gave up 2 bases and J gave up 4 bases; unmatched junction bases: 8. The CDR3 region has the DNA TGTGCCAGCAGTTTACAGGGGACAGAGAGGAATCAGCCCCAGCATTTT. Its translation is CASSLQGTERNQPQHF.

The V gene is TRBV7-6, the J gene TRBJ2-2, with 9 positions matching TRBD1. Germline loops: CDR1 SGHVS, CDR2 FNYEAQ. The length of the CDR3 is 17 residues. The V segment lost 5 bases and the J segment 7 bases; nucleotides outside the gene matches: 14. The CDR3: CASSLRRTGEGNGELFF. The DNA for the CDR3 is TGTGCCAGCAGCCTTAGAAGGACAGGGGAAGGGAACGGGGAGCTGTTTTTT.

The CDR3 sequence is CASSPGLAGETDTQYF. In DNA, the CDR3 is TGTGCCAGCAGCCCTGGACTAGCGGGAGAAACAGATACGCAGTATTTT. This chain links TRBV7-3 with TRBJ2-3; 13 bases fit TRBD2. This CDR3 has 16 residues. V lost 5 bases to trimming and J lost 3 bases; unmatched junction nucleotides: 5. Per the germline V gene, CDR1 is SGHTA and CDR2 is FQGTGA.

V gene TRBV6-5 combines with J gene TRBJ2-5, with 8 nucleotides matching TRBD2. Near its end, the DNA agrees better with TRBJ2-7, so the J call may be wrong. This CDR3 has 14 residues. From germline, CDR1 is MNHEY and CDR2 SVGAGI. CDR3 sequence (DNA): TGTGCCAGCAAGTCCGCGGGACTAGTGTACGAGCAGTACTTC. This gives the protein CASKSAGLVYEQYF.

The chain employs TRBV28 and TRBJ1-1, with TRBD1 matching over 7 bases. Germline CDR1 reads MDHEN; CDR2 reads SYDVKM. The CDR3 has 15 amino acids. Germline trimming cut 5 bases from V and 5 bases from J; bases unmatched to any gene: 11. As DNA, the CDR3 is TGTGCCAGCAGTGACTACAGGGGTGCGGGGACTGAAGCTTTCTTT. Protein sequence: CASSDYRGAGTEAFF.

This clone was counted a single time. The CDR3 spells CASSLGDSTQETQYF. CDR3 coding DNA: TGTGCCAGCAGCTTAGGGGACAGCACCCAAGAGACCCAGTACTTC. The chain uses TRBV11-2 and TRBJ2-5; 7 nucleotides match TRBD1. The length of the CDR3 is 15 residues. Per the germline V gene, CDR1 is SGHAT and CDR2 is FQNNGV. Trimming removed 1 base from V and 1 base from J; junction bases left unmatched: 3.

The chain links TRBV18 to TRBJ1-5; D is undetermined. Trimming shortened V by 3 bases and J by 1 base, and 10 bases separated the two germline ends. The CDR3 is 15 amino acids. Germline values: CDR1 KGHSH, CDR2 LQKENI. The CDR3 DNA sequence: TGTGCCAGCTCACCCGGGCGGTTAAGCAATCAGCCCCAGCATTTT. Translation: CASSPGRLSNQPQHF.

The gene calls are TRBV6-5 and TRBJ2-2; D possibly corresponds to TRBD2 (5 bases). V gave up 6 bases and J gave up 2 bases, with 10 bases separating them. This CDR3 has 14 amino acids. Germline-derived CDR1 and CDR2 are MNHEY and SVGAGI. The CDR3 protein is CASRSRENTGELFF. DNA of the CDR3: TGTGCCAGCAGGTCCCGGGAAAACACCGGGGAGCTGTTTTTT.

The V and J genes are TRBV30 and TRBJ1-5; D is unresolved. V lost 2 bases and J 4 bases, leaving 9 bases between the germline ends. CDR1 and CDR2 from the germline V gene are GTSNPN and SVGIG (reference sequence). This CDR3 has 13 amino acids. CDR3 loop: CAWSTGSNQPQHF. For the CDR3, the DNA is TGTGCCTGGAGTACCGGGTCTAATCAGCCCCAGCATTTT.

V is TRBV28 and J is TRBJ2-5, with 7 bases identical to TRBD1. V lost 4 bases and J lost 11; bases outside the gene matches: 13. Per the germline V gene, CDR1 is MDHEN and CDR2 is SYDVKM. The CDR3 sequence is 14 residues long. The CDR3 region is CASSSGTAPDEQYF. As DNA, the CDR3 is TGTGCCAGCAGTTCCGGGACAGCCCCCGATGAGCAGTACTTC.

The chain links TRBV15 to TRBJ2-1; 7 nucleotides agree with TRBD1. The germline V gene has CDR1 LNHNV and CDR2 YYDKDF (reference sequence). This CDR3 spans 17 amino acids. With 0 bases clipped from V and 8 bases from J, the junction kept 13 bases outside the gene matches. The CDR3: CATSRDRVVRGSDEQFF. DNA of the CDR3: TGTGCCACCAGCAGAGATAGGGTGGTCAGGGGGTCAGATGAGCAGTTCTTC.

J is TRBJ2-3 and V is TRBV18; D is uncertain. Trimming took off 0 bases at V and 2 bases at J, with 15 bases between the two ends. The V gene's germline CDR1 is KGHSH and CDR2 LQKENI. This CDR3 is built from 17 residues. In DNA, the CDR3 is TGTGCCAGCTCACCACCCCTGATCGACAAGAACACAGATACGCAGTATTTT. Encoded protein: CASSPPLIDKNTDTQYF.

The chain joins TRBV28 to TRBJ2-7, with D possibly TRBD1 on 6 matching bases. Between the trimmed V and J ends, which lost 6 bases and 7 bases, there was a span of 19 bases. From germline, CDR1 is MDHEN and CDR2 SYDVKM. CDR3 size: 14 residues. The CDR3: CASSTSGAQYEQYF. DNA for the CDR3: TGTGCCAGCAGCACCTCAGGGGCCCAGTATGAGCAGTACTTC.

The V gene is TRBV19, the J gene TRBJ1-2, with 9 positions matching TRBD1. Germline lookup yields CDR1 LNHDA and CDR2 SQIVND (reference sequence). J lost 5 bases, V lost 5 bases, and 9 bases had no gene match. This CDR3 comprises 15 residues. CDR3 loop: CASSPGTGSQYGYTF. CDR3 DNA: TGTGCCAGTAGTCCCGGGACAGGGTCCCAATATGGCTACACCTTC.

CDR3 loop: CASPTTGVVATYEQYF. The CDR3 region has the DNA TGTGCCAGCCCCACAACGGGGGTGGTGGCAACCTACGAGCAGTACTTC. This chain joins TRBV28 and TRBJ2-7; TRBD2 might be the D (6 bases). V was pared by 8 bases and J by 2 bases, with 22 bases between. Germline-derived CDR1 and CDR2 are MDHEN and SYDVKM. The length of the CDR3 is 16 residues.

V usage is TRBV19 and J usage is TRBJ1-5; D is perhaps TRBD1 (5 bases). V shed 9 bases and J shed 6 bases, with 15 bases lying between them. The germline V gene encodes CDR1 LNHDA and CDR2 SQIVND (reference sequence). The CDR3 sequence is 13 residues long. CDR3 coding DNA: TGTGCCAGCACATCCGAAAGGGGTCAGCCCCAGCATTTT. The encoded protein is CASTSERGQPQHF.

The rearrangement uses TRBV18 and TRBJ2-1; no clear D gene. The CDR3 has 14 amino acids. With 3 bases removed from V and 5 bases from J, the gap between germline ends came to 11 bases. Germline V gives CDR1 KGHSH, CDR2 LQKENI. CDR3 nucleotide sequence: TGTGCCAGCTCACCCGACATTACACACAATGAGCAGTTCTTC. The encoded protein is CASSPDITHNEQFF.

In its sample, this clone was seen once. J is TRBJ2-1 and V is TRBV4-1; 7 bases map to TRBD2. The CDR3 extends over 18 amino acids. Germline loops: CDR1 MGHRA, CDR2 YSYEKL. Losses at the gene ends were 1 base for V and 5 bases for J; bases not matched to a gene: 14. Here the CDR3 reads CASSQGILWSGANNEQFF. DNA of the CDR3: TGCGCCAGCAGCCAAGGGATTCTCTGGAGCGGGGCTAACAATGAGCAGTTCTTC.

The chain carries TRBV7-9 and TRBJ2-5; the match to TRBD2 covers 8 bases. This CDR3 contains 14 residues. The V gene's germline CDR1 is SEHNR and CDR2 FQNEAQ (reference sequence). V lost 5 bases and J lost 0; bases outside the gene matches: 2. DNA of the CDR3: TGTGCCAGCAGCGGTAGCGGGAACCAAGAGACCCAGTACTTC. Amino acids: CASSGSGNQETQYF.

The J gene is TRBJ2-6, the V gene TRBV5-4; D not certain. CDR1 SGHNT and CDR2 YYREEE come from the germline V gene (reference sequence). Trimming cost V 0 bases and J 0 bases, with 4 bases left between them. CDR3 length: 15 amino acids. CDR3 loop: CASSLGLSGANVLTF. CDR3 nucleotide sequence: TGTGCCAGCAGCTTGGGGCTCTCTGGGGCCAACGTCCTGACTTTC.